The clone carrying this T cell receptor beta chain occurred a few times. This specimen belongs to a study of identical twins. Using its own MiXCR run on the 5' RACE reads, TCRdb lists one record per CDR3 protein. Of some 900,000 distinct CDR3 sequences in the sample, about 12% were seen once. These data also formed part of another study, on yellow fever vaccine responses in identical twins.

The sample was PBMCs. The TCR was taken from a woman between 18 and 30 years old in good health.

CDR3 sequence: CASRPHLAGTYEQYF. The CDR3, as DNA: TGTGCCAGTAGGCCCCACCTAGCGGGTACCTACGAGCAGTACTTC. This chain joins TRBV19 and TRBJ2-7; TRBD2 matches 8 bases. With V trimmed by 6 bases and J by 2 bases, 9 bases remained unmatched. Looked up from germline, CDR1 is LNHDA and CDR2 is SQIVND (reference sequence). The CDR3 is made up of 15 amino acids.